The sequence of this T cell receptor beta chain was determined in a study of T cell clonotyping in hematopoietic cell transplantation. The germline V and J ends were trimmed by 3 bases and 9 bases, with 15 bases remaining between them. In germline, CDR1 is MDHEN, CDR2 SYDVKM. The CDR3 loop spans 13 amino acids. Time point meaning: recipient sample about 28 days before transplant, after cytoreduction. Blood collection times were about day -28 and days 30, 100, 180 posttransplant. A remark on this clone: Its cognate antigen is unknown.

Using immunoSEQ multiplex PCR, the repertoire was profiled, and TCRdb retains in-frame clones only, with some absent. The sample yields about 76,000 clones, almost 97% seen once. Study observations and caveats: Cells were unsorted, so CD4 and CD8 contributions were not separated.

The specimen comprised peripheral blood mononuclear cells, sampled before stem cell transplant. The receptor's source is a woman in her fifties or sixties with acute myeloid leukemia. Some clones in this sample may be carry-over from other donors' samples. V gene TRBV28 combines with J gene TRBJ2-7; D possibly corresponds to TRBD1 (6 bases). This CDR3 reads CASSFRTALWQYF. In DNA form, the CDR3 reads TGTGCCAGCAGTTTTCGGACAGCCCTCTGGCAGTACTTC.